The source of this T cell receptor (beta chain) is a study of blood T cell repertoires in COVID-19. Study at large: The cDNA or gDNA used as material had been derived from T cells, B-cell-depleted T cells, or PBMCs.

CDR1 is KGHSH, CDR2 LQKENI, per germline. Trimming removed 3 bases at V and 4 bases at J, with 8 bases between. The CDR3 spans 13 residues. The data were produced by immunoSEQ multiplex PCR, yet TCRdb's version contains in-frame clones alone and is incomplete. Altogether some 160,000 clones are present, roughly 90% being singletons, with the ten largest covering roughly 2.8%. The sequence was obtained from a man between 60 and 75 years old with acute or convalescent COVID-19. Input material: peripheral blood. The chain joins TRBV18 to TRBJ2-3; tentatively, D is TRBD1 (5 bases). The DNA for the CDR3 is TGTGCCAGCTCACCGGACAAATCAGATACGCAGTATTTT. This encodes CASSPDKSDTQYF.